This is a list of T cell receptor beta chains from one sample in a study of technical replicates of blood from several donors. Repertoires were generated with immunoSEQ multiplex PCR, while TCRdb's copy carries only in-frame clones and drops some. Among 50,000 to 80,000 clones listed, roughly 90% were seen once. The sample consisted of PBMCs. The receptors here all came from a human donor in good health. Some clones in this sample may be carry-over from other donors' samples. CDR3s include the opening cysteine and the closing phenylalanine or tryptophan. D genes are given only for firm matches. Expanded clones get a size class; other rows say once, few or many, or leave the size out.

TRBV6-4	.	TRBJ1-5	.	CASSEVVQFSNQPQHF	TGTGCCAGCAGTGAAGTGGTTCAGTTTAGCAATCAGCCCCAGCATTTT
TRBV7-3	TRBD2	TRBJ2-1	.	CASSQGTSDYNEQFF	TGTGCCAGCAGCCAAGGGACTAGCGACTACAATGAGCAGTTCTTC
TRBV7-8	TRBD1	TRBJ2-3	.	CASSLETGQSTDTQYF	TGTGCCAGCAGCTTAGAAACGGGACAGAGCACAGATACGCAGTATTTT
TRBV10-3	TRBD2	TRBJ2-7	.	CAISVAGGPSYEQYF	TGTGCCATCAGTGTTGCGGGGGGGCCCTCCTACGAGCAGTACTTC
TRBV5-1	TRBD1	TRBJ1-4	.	CASSAQGAGEKLFF	TGCGCCAGCAGCGCACAGGGGGCGGGTGAAAAACTGTTTTTT
TRBV9	.	TRBJ2-7	.	CASSSGGPTSSEQYF	TGTGCCAGCAGCTCCGGCGGGCCCACCTCCTCCGAGCAGTACTTC
TRBV27	.	TRBJ1-6	.	CASGEAGEGWNSPLHF	TGTGCCAGCGGGGAAGCAGGGGAGGGTTGGAATTCACCCCTCCACTTT
TRBV11-1	.	TRBJ2-7	once	CASSFYPGSSYEQYF	TGTGCCAGCAGCTTTTATCCGGGTTCTTCCTACGAGCAGTACTTC
TRBV27	TRBD2	TRBJ2-3	.	CASRGGGLTDTQYF	TGTGCCAGCCGTGGGGGGGGGTTAACAGATACGCAGTATTTT
TRBV11-2	TRBD2	TRBJ2-5	.	CASNGLVETQYF	TGTGCCAGCAACGGACTAGTCGAGACCCAGTACTTC
TRBV4-1	TRBD2	TRBJ2-3	.	CASDSNSGGADTQYF	TGCGCCAGCGACTCCAACTCCGGGGGGGCAGATACGCAGTATTTT
TRBV9	.	TRBJ2-2	.	CASSVLWNTGELFF	TGTGCCAGCAGCGTACTCTGGAACACCGGGGAGCTGTTTTTT
TRBV7-2	.	TRBJ2-5	.	CASSALKGGTLQETQYF	TGTGCCAGCAGCGCCTTAAAAGGCGGGACTCTCCAGGAGACCCAGTACTTC
TRBV4-2	.	TRBJ2-5	.	CASSQGGGTQYF	TGTGCCAGCAGCCAAGGGGGCGGGACCCAGTACTTC
TRBV5-1	TRBD2	TRBJ2-1	.	CASSLAVSGGRNEQFF	TGCGCCAGCAGCTTGGCTGTTAGCGGGGGGCGGAATGAGCAGTTCTTC
TRBV6-1	.	TRBJ1-2	.	CASSPGDVGGYTF	TGTGCCAGCAGTCCGGGGGACGTCGGTGGCTACACCTTC
TRBV4-3	.	TRBJ2-1	.	CASSQEGGPESEQFF	TGCGCCAGCAGCCAAGAGGGAGGTCCGGAGAGTGAGCAGTTCTTC
TRBV7-2	.	TRBJ2-6	.	CASTIGRGSGANVLTF	TGTGCCAGCACCATTGGCAGGGGCTCTGGGGCCAACGTCCTGACTTTC
TRBV25-1	.	TRBJ2-7	.	CASRPDSAEQYF	TGTGCCAGCAGACCGGACTCGGCCGAGCAGTACTTC
TRBV5-4	.	TRBJ2-7	.	CASSLGEEMSSYEQYF	TGTGCCAGCAGCTTGGGGGAGGAAATGAGCTCCTACGAGCAGTACTTC
TRBV29-1	TRBD1	TRBJ1-4	.	CSVRCPRRQGSMPTNEKLFF	TGCAGCGTCAGATGTCCCCGACGACAGGGGAGTATGCCAACTAATGAAAAACTGTTTTTT
TRBV5-6	TRBD1	TRBJ1-4	.	CASSGRQGVLFF	TGTGCCAGCAGCGGACGACAGGGGGTTCTGTTTTTT
TRBV6-6	TRBD1	TRBJ1-2	.	CASSWGQGSDHGYTF	TGTGCCAGCAGTTGGGGACAGGGATCGGATCATGGCTACACCTTC
TRBV18	TRBD1	TRBJ2-7	.	CASSPPGTGGEQYF	TGTGCCAGCTCACCACCCGGGACAGGGGGCGAGCAGTACTTC
TRBV6-5	TRBD1	TRBJ1-2	.	CASSYSVQGWYGYTF	TGTGCCAGCAGTTACTCAGTACAGGGGTGGTATGGCTACACCTTC
TRBV7-9	TRBD1	TRBJ1-5	.	CASSLGTDGMGNQPQHF	TGTGCCAGCAGCTTGGGGACAGACGGAATGGGCAATCAGCCCCAGCATTTT
TRBV7-9	TRBD2	TRBJ2-2	.	CASRSGIVTGELFF	TGTGCCAGCAGAAGCGGGATAGTCACCGGGGAGCTGTTTTTT
TRBV5-1	TRBD2	TRBJ2-7	.	CASSTGTSGLGQYF	TGCGCCAGCAGCACCGGGACTAGCGGGCTTGGGCAGTACTTC
TRBV4-3	TRBD1	TRBJ2-5	.	CASSQGQGWETQYF	TGCGCCAGCAGCCAAGGACAGGGGTGGGAGACCCAGTACTTC
TRBV7-9	TRBD2	TRBJ2-7	.	CASSRRSGGTYEQYF	TGTGCCAGCAGCCGACGTAGCGGGGGCACCTACGAGCAGTACTTC
TRBV4-1	.	TRBJ1-1	many	CASSATGVRMNTEAFF	TGCGCCAGCAGCGCTACCGGTGTCAGGATGAACACTGAAGCTTTCTTT
TRBV11-2	.	TRBJ2-5	.	CASSYAGSGTQYF	TGTGCCAGCAGCTATGCGGGTTCGGGGACCCAGTACTTC
TRBV27	.	TRBJ2-2	.	CASSLYITGELFF	TGTGCCAGCAGTTTATATATCACCGGGGAGCTGTTTTTT
TRBV7-2	TRBD2	TRBJ2-3	.	CASSLELAGGSDTQYF	TGTGCCAGCAGCTTAGAATTAGCGGGAGGCTCAGATACGCAGTATTTT
TRBV30	.	TRBJ1-2	.	CAGKSGFHYGYTF	TGTGCTGGGAAGTCGGGGTTCCACTATGGCTACACCTTC
TRBV27	.	TRBJ1-5	.	CASGDPGGLRNQPQHF	TGTGCCAGCGGAGACCCCGGGGGGCTACGGAATCAGCCCCAGCATTTT
TRBV10-3	TRBD1	TRBJ2-7	.	CATSAQSGQAYEQYF	TGTGCCACTTCAGCCCAATCGGGACAGGCCTACGAGCAGTACTTC
TRBV2	TRBD2	TRBJ2-7	.	CASGREVSYEQYF	TGTGCCAGCGGGCGGGAGGTTTCCTACGAGCAGTACTTC
TRBV6-1	.	TRBJ1-2	.	CASSEVKGANYGYTF	TGTGCCAGCAGTGAAGTAAAGGGAGCTAACTATGGCTACACCTTC
TRBV7-9	TRBD1	TRBJ1-5	.	CASSLDRDQPQHF	TGTGCCAGCAGCTTGGACAGGGATCAGCCCCAGCATTTT
TRBV11-2	.	TRBJ1-2	.	CASSLVEQGGYTF	TGTGCCAGCAGCTTAGTGGAGCAGGGTGGCTACACCTTC
TRBV2	.	TRBJ1-3	few	CGGRQSSGNTIYF	TGTGGGGGGCGGCAAAGCTCTGGAAACACCATATATTTT
TRBV11-1	.	TRBJ1-1	.	CASSLGPARPEAFF	TGTGCCAGCAGCTTAGGGCCAGCGAGACCTGAAGCTTTCTTT
TRBV6-1	.	TRBJ2-3	few	CASSVGSGLSTDTQYF	TGTGCCAGCAGTGTGGGCTCAGGCCTTAGCACAGATACGCAGTATTTT
TRBV5-4	TRBD2	TRBJ2-1	.	CASSWGGTSSYNEQFF	TGTGCCAGCAGCTGGGGGGGGACTAGCAGTTACAATGAGCAGTTCTTC
TRBV5-6	.	TRBJ2-5	.	CASSWPDQETQYF	TGTGCCAGCAGCTGGCCAGACCAAGAGACCCAGTACTTC
TRBV20-1	.	TRBJ2-1	.	CSANRRDEQFF	TGCAGTGCTAACAGGAGGGATGAGCAGTTCTTC
TRBV11-3	.	TRBJ2-2	.	CASSTHRGTRGTGELFF	TGTGCCAGCAGTACCCACCGCGGGACCCGAGGAACCGGGGAGCTGTTTTTT
TRBV25-1	TRBD2	TRBJ2-7	.	CASSETSGDPSYEQYF	TGTGCCAGCAGTGAGACTAGCGGCGATCCCTCCTACGAGCAGTACTTC
TRBV7-9	.	TRBJ1-3	.	CASKGRGRSIGGNTIYF	TGTGCCAGCAAAGGGAGGGGCCGATCAATCGGGGGAAACACCATATATTTT
TRBV15	TRBD2	TRBJ2-2	.	CATSRLIPGLAGGSAGELFF	TGTGCCACCAGCAGGCTTATACCGGGACTAGCGGGAGGGTCGGCCGGGGAGCTGTTTTTT
TRBV4-3	.	TRBJ1-2	.	CASSQVGANYGYTF	TGCGCCAGCAGCCAAGTGGGGGCCAACTATGGCTACACCTTC
TRBV6-5	TRBD1	TRBJ1-1	once	CASSYSTGRTEAFF	TGTGCCAGCAGTTACTCGACAGGGCGCACTGAAGCTTTCTTT
TRBV4-2	.	TRBJ2-1	.	CASSQGGAPGNEQFF	TGTGCCAGCAGCCAAGGCGGAGCTCCGGGCAATGAGCAGTTCTTC
TRBV19	TRBD1	TRBJ2-1	once	CASSTDRALGQFF	TGTGCCAGTAGTACCGACAGGGCCCTGGGACAGTTCTTC
TRBV11-2	.	TRBJ1-4	.	CASSPRRLDEKLFF	TGTGCCAGCAGCCCGAGGCGGCTGGATGAAAAACTGTTTTTT
TRBV5-1	.	TRBJ2-1	medium-sized	CASSLGGGYNEQFF	TGCGCCAGCAGCTTGGGGGGAGGATACAATGAGCAGTTCTTC